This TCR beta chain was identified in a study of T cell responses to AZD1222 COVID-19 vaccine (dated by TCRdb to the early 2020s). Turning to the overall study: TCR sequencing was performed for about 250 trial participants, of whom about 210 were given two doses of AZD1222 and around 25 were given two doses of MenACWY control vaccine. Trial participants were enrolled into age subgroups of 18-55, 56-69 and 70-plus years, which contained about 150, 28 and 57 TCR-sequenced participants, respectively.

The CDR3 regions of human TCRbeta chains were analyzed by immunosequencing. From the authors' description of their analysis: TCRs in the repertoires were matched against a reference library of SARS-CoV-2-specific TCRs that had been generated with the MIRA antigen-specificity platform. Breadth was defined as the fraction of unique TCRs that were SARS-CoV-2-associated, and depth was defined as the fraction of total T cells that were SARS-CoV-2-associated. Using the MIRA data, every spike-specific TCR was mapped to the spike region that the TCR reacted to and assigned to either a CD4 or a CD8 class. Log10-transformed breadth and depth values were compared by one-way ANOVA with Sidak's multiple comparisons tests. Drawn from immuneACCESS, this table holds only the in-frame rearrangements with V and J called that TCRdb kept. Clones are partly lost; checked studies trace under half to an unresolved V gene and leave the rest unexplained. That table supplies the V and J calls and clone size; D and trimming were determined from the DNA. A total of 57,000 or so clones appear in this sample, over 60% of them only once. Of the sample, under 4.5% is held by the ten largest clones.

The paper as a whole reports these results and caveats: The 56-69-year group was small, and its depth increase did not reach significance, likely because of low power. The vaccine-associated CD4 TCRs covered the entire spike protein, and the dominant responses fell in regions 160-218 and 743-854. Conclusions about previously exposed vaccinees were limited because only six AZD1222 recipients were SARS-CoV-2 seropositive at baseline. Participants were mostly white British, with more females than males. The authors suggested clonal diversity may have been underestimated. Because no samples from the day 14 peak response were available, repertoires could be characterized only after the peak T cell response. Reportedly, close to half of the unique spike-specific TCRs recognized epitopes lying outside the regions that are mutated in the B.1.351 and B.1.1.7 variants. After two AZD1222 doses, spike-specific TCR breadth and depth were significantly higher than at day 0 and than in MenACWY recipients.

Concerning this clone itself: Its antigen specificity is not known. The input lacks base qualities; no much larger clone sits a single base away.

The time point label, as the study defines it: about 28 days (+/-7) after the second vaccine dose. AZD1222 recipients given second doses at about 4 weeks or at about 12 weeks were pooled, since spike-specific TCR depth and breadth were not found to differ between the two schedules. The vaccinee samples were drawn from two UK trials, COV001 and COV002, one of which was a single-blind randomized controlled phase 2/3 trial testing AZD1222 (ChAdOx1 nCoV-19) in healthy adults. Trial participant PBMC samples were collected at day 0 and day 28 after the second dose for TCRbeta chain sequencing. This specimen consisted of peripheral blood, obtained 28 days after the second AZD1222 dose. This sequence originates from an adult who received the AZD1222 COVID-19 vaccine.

The CDR3 protein: CASSTRGVNGYTF. The DNA is as follows: TGTGCCAGCAGCACAAGGGGGGTGAATGGCTACACCTTC. In this chain, TRBV3-1 (or the pseudogene TRBV3-2) is recombined with TRBJ1-2; TRBD1 is perhaps the D gene, given 6 matching bases. Its CDR3 holds 13 amino acids, cysteine through phenylalanine. Just the 39-base CDR3 DNA is kept, in frame starting at base 1. Cut back by 5 bases and 6 bases, the V and J ends lie 13 bases apart. Per the germline V gene (reference sequence), LGHDT is the CDR1 and YNNKEL is the CDR2.